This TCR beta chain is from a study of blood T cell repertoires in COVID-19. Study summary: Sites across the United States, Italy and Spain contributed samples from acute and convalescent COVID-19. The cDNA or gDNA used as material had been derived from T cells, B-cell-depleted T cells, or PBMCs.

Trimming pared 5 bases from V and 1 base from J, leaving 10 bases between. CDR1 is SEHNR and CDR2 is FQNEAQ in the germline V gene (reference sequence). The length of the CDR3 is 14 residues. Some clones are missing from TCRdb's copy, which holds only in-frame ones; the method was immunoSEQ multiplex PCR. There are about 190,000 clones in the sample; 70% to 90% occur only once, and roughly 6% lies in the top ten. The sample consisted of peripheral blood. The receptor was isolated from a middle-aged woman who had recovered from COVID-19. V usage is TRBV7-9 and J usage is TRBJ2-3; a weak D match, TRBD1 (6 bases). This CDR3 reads CASSRPGGTDTQYF. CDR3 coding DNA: TGTGCCAGCAGCCGACCAGGGGGCACAGATACGCAGTATTTT.